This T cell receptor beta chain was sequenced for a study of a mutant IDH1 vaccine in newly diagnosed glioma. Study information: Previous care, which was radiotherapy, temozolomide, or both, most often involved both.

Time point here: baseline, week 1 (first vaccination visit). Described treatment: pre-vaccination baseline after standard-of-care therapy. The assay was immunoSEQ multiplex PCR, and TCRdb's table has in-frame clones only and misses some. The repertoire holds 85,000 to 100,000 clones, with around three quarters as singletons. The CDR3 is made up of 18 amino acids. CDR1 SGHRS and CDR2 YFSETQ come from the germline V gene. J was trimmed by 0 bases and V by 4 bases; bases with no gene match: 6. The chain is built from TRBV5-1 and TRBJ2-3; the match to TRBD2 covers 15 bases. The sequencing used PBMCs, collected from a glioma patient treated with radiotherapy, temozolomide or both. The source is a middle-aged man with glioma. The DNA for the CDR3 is TGCGCCAGCAGCCCCGGGACTAGCGGGGGGAAAAGCACAGATACGCAGTATTTT. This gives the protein CASSPGTSGGKSTDTQYF.